These 11 T cell receptor beta chains were sequenced from one sample in a study of technical replicates of blood from a handful of donors (dated by TCRdb to 2016 to 2017). The method behind the library was the immunoSEQ multiplex PCR assay. The immuneACCESS repertoire file appears here via TCRdb, limited to in-frame rearrangements. These files lack a portion of the clones; in checked studies, under half of the deficit traces to unresolved V genes, and the cause of the others is not known. The sample table lists around 60,000 clones, 80% to 95% of them with a count of one. The ten most abundant clones make up around 4% of the sample. The sample was PBMCs. The receptor source for this set is a human donor in good health. Some clones in this sample may be carry-over from other donors' samples.

There are a few counts of this clone. CDR3 sequence: CASSLILAGADTQYF. Here the CDR3 DNA reads TGTGCCAGCAGCTTAATTCTAGCGGGGGCAGATACGCAGTATTTT. The chain joins TRBV7-8 to TRBJ2-3; 10 positions match TRBD2. V lost 2 bases to trimming and J lost 4 bases; unmatched junction nucleotides: 3. This CDR3 comprises 15 residues. The germline CDR1 and CDR2 sequences are SGHVS and FQNEAQ.

This clone was observed a handful of times. The chain carries TRBV4-2 and TRBJ2-3; 8 bases map to TRBD1. J was trimmed by 1 base and V by 0 bases; bases with no gene match: 12. Looked up from germline, CDR1 is LGHNA and CDR2 is YNFKEQ. This CDR3 comprises 19 residues. The CDR3 region has the DNA TGTGCCAGCAGCCAAGATAGGGCAGGGGGCCGGATATGCACAGATACGCAGTATTTT. Its translation: CASSQDRAGGRICTDTQYF.

This chain joins TRBV27 and TRBJ2-7; 10 bases line up with TRBD2. CDR1 and CDR2 (germline): MNHEY, SMNVEV (reference sequence). J lost 6 bases, V lost 10 bases, and 9 bases had no gene match. The CDR3 consists of 13 residues. The DNA of the CDR3 is TGTGCCATCCTCCAGCGGGAGGGCCTCGAGCAGTACTTC. It is translated as CAILQREGLEQYF.

The chain is built from TRBV5-1 and TRBJ1-1; no definite D call. Germline V lookup: CDR1 SGHRS, CDR2 YFSETQ. There are 12 residues in the CDR3. The V gene lost 1 base and the J gene lost 3 bases, with 4 bases spanning the gap. CDR3 DNA: TGCGCCAGCAGCTTGTCGGACACTGAAGCTTTCTTT. This translates into CASSLSDTEAFF.

This chain uses TRBV6-1 with TRBJ1-2; no firm D call. The germline V gene has CDR1 MNHNS and CDR2 SASEGT. The CDR3 is 13 residues long. With 4 bases removed from V and 5 bases from J, the gap between germline ends came to 11 bases. The CDR3 reads CASSVEAGYGYTF. CDR3 DNA sequence: TGTGCCAGCAGTGTGGAGGCAGGTTATGGCTACACCTTC.

The chain uses TRBV19 and TRBJ2-5, with D possibly matching TRBD1 (5 bases). This CDR3 region has 12 residues. Per germline, CDR1 LNHDA and CDR2 SQIVND (reference sequence). V dropped 4 bases and J dropped 3 bases, with 6 bases sitting between them. The CDR3 region is CASSKGKETQYF. The CDR3, as DNA: TGTGCCAGTAGTAAGGGGAAAGAGACCCAGTACTTC.

V and J are TRBV5-6 and TRBJ2-1; 8 bases align to TRBD1. CDR3 length equals 16 residues. Germline values: CDR1 SGHDT, CDR2 YYEEEE. J lost 5 bases, V lost 1 base, and 8 bases had no gene match. The CDR3 sequence: CASSLPGTGENNEQFF. CDR3 nucleotide sequence: TGTGCCAGCAGCTTGCCCGGGACAGGTGAAAACAATGAGCAGTTCTTC. Based on the CDR3 plus reference TRBV5-6 and TRBJ2-1, the full variable domain is DAGVTQSPTHLIKTRGQQVTLRCSPKSGHDTVSWYQQALGQGPQFIFQYYEEEERQRGNFPDRFSGHQFPNYSSELNVNALLLGDSALYLCASSLPGTGENNEQFFGPGTRLTVL.

The chain links TRBV19 to TRBJ1-2, with unresolved D. Trimming took off 1 base at V and 4 bases at J, with 7 bases between the two ends. The CDR3 is 13 residues long. Germline CDR1 LNHDA, CDR2 SQIVND (reference sequence). The CDR3 spells CASSIAAGYGYTF. The CDR3 bases are TGTGCCAGTAGTATAGCCGCAGGCTATGGCTACACCTTC.

The CDR3 here is CASSPRTGDPRWTGELFF. The CDR3 nucleotides read TGTGCCAGCTCACCAAGGACAGGGGACCCCCGTTGGACCGGGGAGCTGTTTTTT. The chain combines TRBV18 with TRBJ2-2; TRBD1 aligns across 9 bases. Per the germline V gene, CDR1 is KGHSH and CDR2 is LQKENI. The CDR3 totals 18 residues. Trimming removed 2 bases from V and 5 bases from J; junction bases left unmatched: 12.

The chain links TRBV9 to TRBJ1-1; possibly TRBD1 for D (6 bases). CDR1 and CDR2 (germline): SGDLS, YYNGEE. Trimming removed 0 bases at V and 3 bases at J, with 12 bases between. This CDR3 is 15 amino acids long. The CDR3, as DNA: TGTGCCAGCAGCGTAGATGGGGGCGGGTACACTGAAGCTTTCTTT. Translation gives CASSVDGGGYTEAFF.

J is TRBJ2-5 and V is TRBV9; 9 nucleotides align to TRBD2. CDR3 length: 17 amino acids. CDR1 and CDR2 from the germline V gene are SGDLS and YYNGEE. The V gene end was trimmed by 4 bases and the J gene end by 5 bases; junction bases not matched to a gene: 15. The CDR3 nucleotides read TGTGCCAGCAGCTCTTCACAGGGCGGGGGGGCCCGCGAGACCCAGTACTTC. Translating it yields CASSSSQGGGARETQYF.